This entry concerns a single T cell receptor (beta chain). Germline CDR1 and CDR2: SGHDT and YYEEEE. This CDR3 comprises 14 residues. Trimming left V 0 bases short and J 3 bases short, with 9 bases between. TCRdb's copy holds only in-frame clones and misses some; the assay was immunoSEQ multiplex PCR. Of about 41,000 clones detected, about nine tenths appear once; the ten largest clones hold approximately 0.61%. The data belong to a study of T cell changes during pregnancy in multiple sclerosis. The input for sequencing was CD4+ T cells from peripheral blood mononuclear cells, taken in the first trimester of pregnancy. This chain links TRBV5-6 with TRBJ1-1; a weak D match, TRBD1 (5 bases). This TCR derives from a female donor with multiple sclerosis, enrolled in a pregnancy study. CDR3 sequence (DNA): TGTGCCAGCAGCTTGGTCCAGGGCTACACTGAAGCTTTCTTT. Translating it yields CASSLVQGYTEAFF.